The rows below give T cell receptor beta chains drawn from one sample of a study of cytomegalovirus exposure and HLA in healthy donors. Profiled with immunoSEQ multiplex PCR; TCRdb holds only in-frame clones, not every one. Of approximately 210,000 clones in the sample, around 81% are singletons; the top ten hold more than 1.5%. Sequencing input: PBMCs. All receptors derive from a man between 18 and 35 years old in good health and CMV-seronegative. The CDR3 runs from the conserved cysteine through the conserved F or W. A D gene is named only where the DNA matches it firmly. Clone size, where shown, is once, few, many, or a class for clones that have expanded.

J	V	size	D	DNA	CDR3
TRBJ2-5	TRBV7-9	-	-	TGTGCCAGCAGCCCACGCCAAAACAGGGAAGGGGAGACCCAGTACTTC	CASSPRQNREGETQYF
TRBJ1-2	TRBV30	-	-	TGTGCCTGGGCCAGGGGACCCTCGGCTGTCTACACCTTC	CAWARGPSAVYTF
TRBJ2-7	TRBV4-1	-	TRBD1	TGCGCCAGCAGCCACCGGGACAGGGATCGCAAGCAGTACTTC	CASSHRDRDRKQYF
TRBJ2-7	TRBV6-1	once	TRBD1	TGTGCCAGCAGTGAGGGACAGGGGGCGAGAGAGCAGTACTTC	CASSEGQGAREQYF
TRBJ1-2	TRBV6-5	-	-	TGTGCCAGCAGTTACACGCAAGCAGCGTTGAATGGCTACACCTTC	CASSYTQAALNGYTF
TRBJ2-7	TRBV6-1	-	TRBD1	TGTGCCAGCAGTGAACCCTCGACAGGGTCCTACGAGCAGTACTTC	CASSEPSTGSYEQYF
TRBJ2-1	TRBV7-2	-	TRBD2	TGTGCCAGCAGCACTCAAGGCAGCGGGGGAGGGTCCTACAATGAGCAGTTCTTC	CASSTQGSGGGSYNEQFF
TRBJ2-7	TRBV11-2	-	-	TGTGCCAGCAGCTTAGATCAGGGCTACGAGCAGTACTTC	CASSLDQGYEQYF
TRBJ2-2	TRBV19	once	-	TGTGCCAGTAGTACGGACAGTAACACCGGGGAGCTGTTTTTT	CASSTDSNTGELFF
TRBJ2-1	TRBV10-1	few	TRBD1	TGCGCCAGCAGGCCGGGGGACAGGGGTAATGAGCAGTTCTTC	CASRPGDRGNEQFF
TRBJ1-1	TRBV29-1	-	-	TGCAGCGTCGTACAGGGAAACACTGAAGCTTTCTTT	CSVVQGNTEAFF
TRBJ2-1	TRBV11-3	-	-	TGTGCCAGCAGCTTATCACAGCCTTACAATGAGCAGTTCTTC	CASSLSQPYNEQFF
TRBJ1-6	TRBV5-1	few	TRBD1	TGCGCCAGCAATGGGGGGACAGGTGATTCACCCCTCCACTTT	CASNGGTGDSPLHF
TRBJ2-1	TRBV28	-	TRBD2	TGTGCCAGCAGAACCGCTAGCGGGAGTTACGATGAGCAGTTCTTC	CASRTASGSYDEQFF
TRBJ2-3	TRBV18	-	-	TGTGCCAGCTCACCAACTGGCACAGATACGCAGTATTTT	CASSPTGTDTQYF
TRBJ2-7	TRBV19	-	TRBD1	TGTGCCAGTACCCCGTCGACAGGGGTCTACGAGCAGTACTTC	CASTPSTGVYEQYF
TRBJ1-2	TRBV6-6	few	TRBD1	TGTGCCAGCAGTTACACGGGGACAGTTAACTATGGCTACACCTTC	CASSYTGTVNYGYTF
TRBJ2-1	TRBV18	-	-	TGTGCCAGCTCATTGCCACGGGTTGAGCAGTTCTTC	CASSLPRVEQFF
TRBJ1-4	TRBV7-6	-	-	TGTGCCAGCAGCCCCAGGGATACGATCTGGGAAAAACTGTTTTTT	CASSPRDTIWEKLFF
TRBJ2-7	TRBV11-2	-	-	TGTGCCAGCAGCCCCAGGAGGGAACGGGCCTACGAGCAGTACTTC	CASSPRRERAYEQYF
TRBJ1-2	TRBV5-6	-	-	TGTGCCAGCAGCTGGGCAGGGTCCCGATATGGCTACACCTTC	CASSWAGSRYGYTF
TRBJ2-1	TRBV27	-	TRBD2	TGTGCCAGCAGAAGACGACTAGCGGAAGGGGGAGGGTACAATGAGCAGTTCTTC	CASRRRLAEGGGYNEQFF
TRBJ1-5	TRBV5-3	-	-	TGTGCCAGAATCTCTGACACAAGCAATCAGCCCCAGCATTTT	CARISDTSNQPQHF
TRBJ2-7	TRBV6-1	few	TRBD1	TGTGCCGCTAACTATGGGACAGGGGTCGGCGACGAGCAGTACTTC	CAANYGTGVGDEQYF
TRBJ2-5	TRBV10-3	-	TRBD1	TGTGCCATCAGCTTGGACAGGGAAGAGACCCAGTACTTC	CAISLDREETQYF
TRBJ1-1	TRBV7-7	-	-	TGTGCTAGCAGCTTAGACAGAGACACTGAAGCTTTCTTT	CASSLDRDTEAFF
TRBJ1-2	TRBV5-5	-	-	TGTGCCAGCAGAAGGGCGGGAGCAGGGCCTAACTATGGCTACACCTTC	CASRRAGAGPNYGYTF
TRBJ2-7	TRBV9	-	TRBD1	TGTGCCAGCAGCGTAGCTCCCTCGGACAGGGGGCTCGAGCAGTACTTC	CASSVAPSDRGLEQYF
TRBJ2-1	TRBV4-1	few	-	TGCGCCAGCAGCTGGCTGCCCCGTTATGAGCAGTTCTTC	CASSWLPRYEQFF
TRBJ1-4	TRBV5-1	few	-	TGCGCCAGCAGTAGCCCGGACTCAACTAATGAAAAACTGTTTTTT	CASSSPDSTNEKLFF
TRBJ2-3	TRBV4-3	-	TRBD1	TGCGCCAGCAGCCAAGAACGTACAGGGGGCACAGATACGCAGTATTTT	CASSQERTGGTDTQYF
TRBJ1-2	TRBV10-3	-	-	TGTGCCATCAGCCTAGACGGTAACTATGGCTACACCTTC	CAISLDGNYGYTF
TRBJ1-2	TRBV6-4	-	-	TGTGCCAGCAGTGCCCAAGGGAGAGGGGACTTCGTCTCTGGCTACACCTTC	CASSAQGRGDFVSGYTF
TRBJ2-7	TRBV6-6	-	TRBD2	TGTGCCAGCAGACCCCCTTGGCGGGAGGGTCCCGAGCAGTACTTC	CASRPPWREGPEQYF
TRBJ2-3	TRBV27	-	TRBD2	TGTGCCAGCAGTTTATCACTAACCTTAGCGGGAGAGGTTACGCAGTATTTT	CASSLSLTLAGEVTQYF
TRBJ2-3	TRBV11-3	-	TRBD1	TGTGCCAGCAGCTTTAAACAGGGGGCTATAGGCACAGATACGCAGTATTTT	CASSFKQGAIGTDTQYF
TRBJ1-1	TRBV9	-	-	TGTGCCAGCAGCCCCAGACACCGGAACACTGAAGCTTTCTTT	CASSPRHRNTEAFF
TRBJ2-1	TRBV29-1	-	TRBD2	TGCAGCGTAGGGACTAGCGGGAGGGCCTACAATGAGCAGTTCTTC	CSVGTSGRAYNEQFF
TRBJ2-1	TRBV12-5	-	TRBD2	TGTGCTAGTGGTCTGCGGGAGACTGAGCAGTTCTTC	CASGLRETEQFF
TRBJ2-1	TRBV12-5	few	-	TGTGCTAGTGGTTTGGTTACGCAGGGGGGACGGAGAAGCTCCTACAATGAGCAGTTCTTC	CASGLVTQGGRRSSYNEQFF
TRBJ1-1	TRBV2	-	-	TGTGCCAGCAGTGAATTAGGCGGGAACACTGAAGCTTTCTTT	CASSELGGNTEAFF
TRBJ2-7	TRBV5-4	-	TRBD1	TGTGCCAGCAGCTCGCCGGGGACAGGGGGCTACGAGCAGTACTTC	CASSSPGTGGYEQYF
TRBJ2-5	TRBV2	-	-	TGTGCCAGCAAGGGCCGGGACACTAGCCAAGAGACCCAGTACTTC	CASKGRDTSQETQYF
TRBJ1-1	TRBV5-4	-	-	TGTGCCAGCAGCCCGGCGGGCGCCGCGAACACTGAAGCTTTCTTT	CASSPAGAANTEAFF
TRBJ1-3	TRBV4-3	few	-	TGCGCCAGCAGCCAAGATGGAGGTAGAAGCTCTGGAAACACCATATATTTT	CASSQDGGRSSGNTIYF
TRBJ2-5	TRBV27	-	TRBD1	TGTGCCAGCAGCCTAACTTACAGGGGACAAGAGACCCAGTACTTC	CASSLTYRGQETQYF
TRBJ2-1	TRBV27	-	TRBD2	TGTGCCAGCAGTTTTTACGGGAGGGGAAATGAGCAGTTCTTC	CASSFYGRGNEQFF
TRBJ2-7	TRBV6-1	-	TRBD1	TGTGCCAGCGGGGACAGGGGGGTCTACGAGCAGTACTTC	CASGDRGVYEQYF
TRBJ1-3	TRBV13	few	-	TGTGCCAGCAGCAGGAGACGAAACACCATATATTTT	CASSRRRNTIYF
TRBJ2-1	TRBV5-1	-	TRBD2	TGCGCCAGCAGCTTGGGTATAGCGGGACCCTCCTACAATGAGCAGTTCTTC	CASSLGIAGPSYNEQFF
TRBJ2-7	TRBV7-2	-	-	TGTGCCAGCAGCTTAGAGGGAGTCGGGGGTGCCTACGAGCAGTACTTC	CASSLEGVGGAYEQYF
TRBJ2-5	TRBV7-9	-	TRBD2	TGTGCCAGCAGCTTTAGGGGACTAGCAGAAGAGACCCAGTACTTC	CASSFRGLAEETQYF
TRBJ2-2	TRBV4-2	-	TRBD2	TGTGCCAGCAGCCAAGTTAGCGGGAGATCTAACACCGGGGAGCTGTTTTTT	CASSQVSGRSNTGELFF
TRBJ1-2	TRBV7-9	-	-	TGTGCCAGCAGCTTGTCCGGTGCAGGGATGGATGGCTACACCTTC	CASSLSGAGMDGYTF
TRBJ2-1	TRBV5-8	once	TRBD1	TGTGCCAGCACCCCCCTTGGGGACAGGGGGGCCAATGAGCAGTTCTTC	CASTPLGDRGANEQFF
TRBJ2-7	TRBV27	-	TRBD2	TGTGCCAGCAGTGCGGGGACTAGCGCTTACGAGCAGTACTTC	CASSAGTSAYEQYF
TRBJ2-7	TRBV9	-	TRBD2	TGTGCCAGCAGCGTAGCCGCTAGCGGGAGCTACGAGCAGTACTTC	CASSVAASGSYEQYF
TRBJ2-1	TRBV29-1	-	-	TGCAGCGTTGGGCGGAGGGCCTCCTACAATGAGCAGTTCTTC	CSVGRRASYNEQFF
TRBJ2-3	TRBV9	-	-	TGTGCCAGCAGCAGGGGGGGGCGTACAGATACGCAGTATTTT	CASSRGGRTDTQYF
TRBJ2-3	TRBV2	-	-	TGTGCCAGCAGTGAAGTTGACTCCGGTACCACAGATACGCAGTATTTT	CASSEVDSGTTDTQYF